This is a list of T cell receptor beta chains from one sample in a study of blood T cells in healthy people across ages. Each CDR3 protein gets one entry after TCRdb re-called the 5' RACE reads with MiXCR. The table has 650,000 to 700,000 distinct CDR3 sequences, about 51% seen once. The specimen was blood. The receptors stem from an elderly woman in good health. The CDR3 runs from the conserved cysteine through the conserved F or W. The D gene is left open where the match is weak. Rows may omit the clone size; those that give it use once, few, many or a size class.

D	V	size	J	DNA	CDR3
-	TRBV28	-	TRBJ1-1	TGTGCCAGCAGCCCGGGGGGGTACACTGAAGCTTTCTTT	CASSPGGYTEAFF
-	TRBV5-1	-	TRBJ2-7	TGCGCCAGCAGCCTAGGGTCTACGACGGGCGAGCAGTACTTC	CASSLGSTTGEQYF
-	TRBV4-1	-	TRBJ2-5	TGCGCCAGCAGCCATATCCTCGAGACCCAGTACTTC	CASSHILETQYF
-	TRBV4-3	few	TRBJ2-7	TGCGCCAGCAGCCAGGTAAACAATGAGCAGTACTTC	CASSQVNNEQYF
TRBD2	TRBV27	-	TRBJ2-3	TGTGCCAGCAGTTCAGGGACTAGCGGACGCACAGATACGCAGTATTTT	CASSSGTSGRTDTQYF
-	TRBV7-2	few	TRBJ1-5	TGTGCCAGCAGCCAGGGACTAAATCAGCCCCAGCATTTT	CASSQGLNQPQHF
-	TRBV20-1	few	TRBJ2-3	TGCAGTGCTAGAGATGGGCGGGCCCCGGGTGCAGATACGCAGTATTTT	CSARDGRAPGADTQYF
-	TRBV4-1	-	TRBJ2-7	TGCGCCAGCAGCCAAGATCCGAACCGAGGGACCCTCTCCTACGAGCAGTACTTC	CASSQDPNRGTLSYEQYF
-	TRBV12-3/TRBV12-4	-	TRBJ2-4	TGTGCCAGCAGTTTACTAGCGAAAGAAGGGGTAGCCAAAAACATTCAGTACTTC	CASSLLAKEGVAKNIQYF
-	TRBV29-1	-	TRBJ1-5	TGCAGCGTGGCGCTTAACCCAAATCAGCCCCAGCATTTT	CSVALNPNQPQHF
TRBD2	TRBV27	once	TRBJ2-1	TGTGCCAGCAGTTCCCGGGGCGGGAGGGCCAATGAGCAGTTCTTC	CASSSRGGRANEQFF
-	TRBV10-3	-	TRBJ2-3	TGTGCCATCAGTGCCCATATGACAGGCACAGATACGCAGTATTTT	CAISAHMTGTDTQYF
-	TRBV3-1	few	TRBJ1-1	TGTGCCAGCAGCCCGCGACAGCGTCTTGAAACTTTCTTT	CASSPRQRLETFF
TRBD2	TRBV20-1	-	TRBJ2-5	TGCAGTGCTGTGGGACTAGCGGGAGTTAAGGGAGAGACCCAGTACTTC	CSAVGLAGVKGETQYF
TRBD1	TRBV6-5	many	TRBJ1-2	TGTGCCAGCACCCCCTACAGGGGCAGCTATGGCTACACCTTC	CASTPYRGSYGYTF
TRBD2	TRBV10-3	many	TRBJ2-3	TGTGCCATCAGTGAACGGGGGGGCCGAACAGATACGCAGTATTTT	CAISERGGRTDTQYF
-	TRBV27	few	TRBJ2-2	TGTGCCAGCAGTCCCCGTTGGGCCGGGGAGCTGTTTTTT	CASSPRWAGELFF
-	TRBV7-7	-	TRBJ2-3	TGTGCTAGCAGCTTGTATCGGACAGATACGCAGTATTTT	CASSLYRTDTQYF
-	TRBV5-1	many	TRBJ2-1	TGCGCCAGCAGCTTGAACGCCTTTCAGGGGAGGAATGAGCAGTTCTTC	CASSLNAFQGRNEQFF
TRBD2	TRBV6-2/TRBV6-3	-	TRBJ2-1	TGTGCCAGCACCTCCCTGGCGGGACTAGCGGCCTACAATGAGCAGTTCTTC	CASTSLAGLAAYNEQFF
TRBD1	TRBV10-3	-	TRBJ2-3	TGTGCCATCAGTGGTGGACAGGGCACAGATACGCAGTATTTT	CAISGGQGTDTQYF
-	TRBV7-3	-	TRBJ2-1	TGTGCCAGCAGCCCAAACCCCCTTGGTAATGAGCAGTTCTTC	CASSPNPLGNEQFF
-	TRBV6-6	-	TRBJ1-2	TGTGCCAGCAGTTACGACAGCCTATATGGCTACACCTTC	CASSYDSLYGYTF
-	TRBV14	-	TRBJ1-4	TGTGCCAGCAGCCTGGACCCCCAGGGGTGGAATGGGCAACTGTTTTTT	CASSLDPQGWNGQLFF
TRBD1	TRBV12-3/TRBV12-4	once	TRBJ2-3	TGTGCCAGCAGTCCTGCGACAGGGGGCCCAAGCACAGATATGCAGTATTTT	CASSPATGGPSTDMQYF
TRBD2	TRBV19	few	TRBJ2-5	TGTGCCAGTACTAGCGGATACCAAGAGACCCAGTACTTC	CASTSGYQETQYF
TRBD1	TRBV20-1	once	TRBJ1-6	TGCAGTGCAACGGGACAGGGTAACTCACCCCTCCACTTT	CSATGQGNSPLHF
TRBD2	TRBV6-5	-	TRBJ2-3	TGTACCAGCAGTTACTTTAGCGGGGGTACAGATACGCGGTATTTT	CTSSYFSGGTDTRYF
-	TRBV21-1	-	TRBJ2-3	TGTGCCAGCGGCCAGGTAGCGGGGGGCCGTCCGGATACGCAGTATTTT	CASGQVAGGRPDTQYF
-	TRBV20-1	-	TRBJ2-3	TGCAGTGCCCAGGGACTCCGGGGCCCCACAGATACGCAGTATTTT	CSAQGLRGPTDTQYF
TRBD1	TRBV20-1	many	TRBJ1-2	TGCAGTGCTAGCTCGAGGGGGCGCGATGGCTACACCTTC	CSASSRGRDGYTF
TRBD2	TRBV29-1	many	TRBJ2-3	TGCAGCGTTGAGCAGCGGGGGGTGAGAAATACGCAGTATTTT	CSVEQRGVRNTQYF
-	TRBV7-8	-	TRBJ2-7	TGTGCCAGCAGCTCGGCGGGACGTCTCTACGAGCAGTACTTC	CASSSAGRLYEQYF
-	TRBV6-5	-	TRBJ2-1	TGTGCCAGCAGTTACACCAGCAGCTCCTACAATGAGCAGTTCTTC	CASSYTSSSYNEQFF
TRBD2	TRBV20-1	-	TRBJ2-1	TGCAGTGCTTTCATCCCTAGCGGGTCTTACAATGAGCAGGTCTTC	CSAFIPSGSYNEQVF
-	TRBV5-6	few	TRBJ2-2	TGTGCCAGCAGCTTGGGAGACAGGCCCACCGGGGAGCTGTTTTTT	CASSLGDRPTGELFF
-	TRBV15	-	TRBJ1-3	TGTGCCACCAGCAAAACCGACCGACCGTCGGGAAACACCATATATTTT	CATSKTDRPSGNTIYF
-	TRBV5-1	-	TRBJ2-1	TGCGCCAGCAGCTTGTCGTATAGCAGAAATTACAATGAGCAGTTCTTC	CASSLSYSRNYNEQFF
-	TRBV15	-	TRBJ2-4	TGTGCCACCAGCCGCTGGACTTTTGGGCAGGCTAAAAACATTCAGTACTTC	CATSRWTFGQAKNIQYF
-	TRBV12-3/TRBV12-4	-	TRBJ1-5	TGTGCCAGCAGTTTGCAAGACTATCAGCCCCAGCATTTT	CASSLQDYQPQHF
TRBD2	TRBV29-1	-	TRBJ2-3	TGCAGCGGTAGCGGGGGGGACATAGATACGCAGTATTTT	CSGSGGDIDTQYF
-	TRBV6-2/TRBV6-3	-	TRBJ2-3	TGTGCCAGGGGACTGTACACAGATACGCAGTATTTT	CARGLYTDTQYF
-	TRBV4-2	few	TRBJ2-2	TGTGCCAGCAGCTCAATGGGGAGGGAGCTGTTTTTT	CASSSMGRELFF
-	TRBV12-3/TRBV12-4	-	TRBJ1-2	TGTGCCAGCAGTTCAGGGGAGGGCTACACCTTC	CASSSGEGYTF
-	TRBV12-3/TRBV12-4	-	TRBJ1-5	TGTGCCAGCAGTTTCGGGCAGGGAACCCTCCAGCATTTT	CASSFGQGTLQHF